This T cell receptor beta chain was retrieved from a study of shared clonotypes between healthy human individuals. This clone was counted ten times or more. Clones were sequenced by immunoSEQ multiplex PCR, and TCRdb holds only the in-frame ones, with some missing. The data contain approximately 510,000 clones, 79% of them singletons. CDR1 MNHNY and CDR2 SVGAGI come from the germline V gene (reference sequence). The CDR3 is made up of 15 amino acids. The V end was cut by 6 bases, the J end by 2 bases, with 13 bases between. The origin of this receptor is a woman aged 40 to 50 in good health. Some clones in this sample may be carry-over from other donors' samples. Material: PBMCs. V gene TRBV6-6 combines with J gene TRBJ1-4; D is ambiguous. DNA for the CDR3: TGTGCCAGCAGCCTACGGTACGGCACTAATGAAAAACTGTTTTTT. This gives the protein CASSLRYGTNEKLFF.